What follows are 21 T cell receptor beta chains derived from one specimen sequenced in a study of blood T cell repertoires in COVID-19. Sequencing used immunoSEQ multiplex PCR; TCRdb keeps in-frame clones, though not all of them. The sample includes 200,000 to 300,000 clones, about 89% of them seen just once. Sequencing was done on a sample of PBMCs or T cells enriched from blood (not recorded which). These receptors all come from a woman under 30 who had recovered from COVID-19.

About this clone itself: This CDR3 is also generated by other DNA sequences in the sample. This rearrangement joins TRBV27 to TRBJ2-7; 7 bases fit TRBD1. Germline V gives CDR1 MNHEY, CDR2 SMNVEV (reference sequence). Losses at the gene ends were 5 bases for V and 2 bases for J; bases not matched to a gene: 6. CDR3 length: 14 residues. CDR3 DNA: TGTGCCAGCAGTACCAGACAGGGTCCCTACGAGCAGTACTTC. Amino acid sequence: CASSTRQGPYEQYF.

This rearrangement joins TRBV7-9 to TRBJ1-1; no clear D. Trimming shortened V by 2 bases and J by 0 bases, and 13 bases separated the two germline ends. Germline V CDR1 and CDR2: SEHNR, FQNEAQ (reference sequence). The CDR3 totals 16 residues. The CDR3 region is CASSLTDLIMNTEAFF. The CDR3 DNA follows: TGTGCCAGCAGCTTAACGGACTTAATCATGAACACTGAAGCTTTCTTT.

This clone was found once. V usage is TRBV9 and J usage is TRBJ1-5; TRBD1 might be the D (5 bases). The CDR3 loop spans 17 amino acids. The germline CDR1 and CDR2 sequences are SGDLS and YYNGEE. V was pared by 0 bases and J by 5 bases, with 18 bases between. This CDR3 reads CASSVVPQAVSDQPQHF. DNA of the CDR3: TGTGCCAGCAGCGTAGTACCACAGGCGGTCTCAGATCAGCCCCAGCATTTT.

The sample holds a few counts of this clone. This chain joins TRBV18 and TRBJ2-7; 11 nucleotides match TRBD1. The germline CDR1 and CDR2 sequences are KGHSH and LQKENI. The V and J ends lost 5 bases and 5 bases, in that order; junction bases with no gene match: 5. This CDR3 has 14 amino acids. This chain's CDR3 is CASSGTGGRDEQYF. The CDR3 nucleotides are TGTGCCAGCTCAGGGACAGGGGGTCGAGACGAGCAGTACTTC.

This chain connects TRBV4-1 to TRBJ2-3; 13 positions agree with TRBD2. Germline V CDR1 and CDR2: MGHRA, YSYEKL. V was clipped by 4 bases and J by 1 base; unmatched bases: 14. The CDR3 has 20 residues. The chain's CDR3 is CASSLRLAGGATVGTDTQYF. For the CDR3, the DNA is TGCGCCAGCAGCCTTCGACTAGCGGGGGGCGCCACCGTGGGCACAGATACGCAGTATTTT.

The chain has TRBV7-6 and TRBJ2-1; TRBD2 agrees at 9 bases. Germline V gene lookup returns CDR1 SGHVS and CDR2 FNYEAQ. V gave up 7 bases and J gave up 9 bases; unmatched junction bases: 25. The CDR3 totals 19 residues. Here the CDR3 reads CASTPFTGGGRASSPEQFF. The CDR3 DNA sequence: TGTGCCAGCACCCCTTTCACGGGCGGCGGGAGGGCCTCGTCTCCTGAGCAGTTCTTC.

The chain has TRBV19 and TRBJ1-1; possible D gene TRBD1, 6 bases. The CDR3 is made up of 13 amino acids. In germline, CDR1 is LNHDA, CDR2 SQIVND (reference sequence). The V and J ends lost 5 bases and 4 bases respectively, with 11 bases between them. The CDR3 DNA sequence: TGTGCCAGTAGTTTACAGGGCTTCACTGAAGCTTTCTTT. Protein product: CASSLQGFTEAFF.

V is TRBV29-1 and J is TRBJ1-4; possibly TRBD1 for D (6 bases). CDR1 is SQVTM and CDR2 is ANQGSEA in the germline V gene. The germline V and J ends were trimmed by 7 bases and 3 bases, with 15 bases remaining between them. CDR3 length: 14 residues. CDR3 sequence: CSARGGAANEKLFF. The CDR3 DNA is TGCAGCGCCCGGGGGGGGGCGGCTAATGAAAAACTGTTTTTT.

V is TRBV7-6 and J is TRBJ2-7, with TRBD1 identical over 7 bases. The junction had 3 bases not matched to a gene; V was cut back by 4 bases and J by 6 bases. Germline lookup yields CDR1 SGHVS and CDR2 FNYEAQ. The CDR3 consists of 12 residues. CDR3 sequence reads: CASSSTGSEQYF. CDR3 nucleotides: TGTGCCAGCAGCTCGACAGGGAGCGAGCAGTACTTC.

The V and J genes are TRBV2 and TRBJ1-2; D may be TRBD1 (5 bases). The V end was cut by 6 bases, the J end by 3 bases, with 14 bases between. CDR3 length: 14 amino acids. Looked up from germline, CDR1 is SNHLY and CDR2 is FYNNEI. CDR3 in DNA: TGTGCCAGCAGAAAAGAGGAGACAGACTATGGCTACACCTTC. It specifies CASRKEETDYGYTF.

This chain links TRBV5-5 with TRBJ2-3; D gene unclear. This CDR3 has 14 amino acids. Trimming shortened V by 2 bases and J by 0 bases, and 7 bases separated the two germline ends. Germline loops: CDR1 SGHKS, CDR2 YYEKEE (reference sequence). Here the CDR3 DNA reads TGTGCCAGCAGCTTTCTCCAGAGCACAGATACGCAGTATTTT. It translates to CASSFLQSTDTQYF. Combining the CDR3 with reference TRBV5-5 and TRBJ2-3 gives the whole variable domain DAGVTQSPTHLIKTRGQQVTLRCSPISGHKSVSWYQQVLGQGPQFIFQYYEKEERGRGNFPDRFSARQFPNYSSELNVNALLLGDSALYLCASSFLQSTDTQYFGPGTRLTVL.

The gene calls are TRBV30 and TRBJ1-5, with D perhaps TRBD1 (5 bases). Germline CDR1 and CDR2: GTSNPN and SVGIG (reference sequence). V was shortened by 5 bases and J by 4 bases, with 12 bases between the two germline ends. This CDR3 is built from 13 residues. The CDR3 protein is CAWRREVNQPQHF. The CDR3 DNA reads as TGTGCCTGGCGCAGGGAGGTAAATCAGCCCCAGCATTTT.

The rearrangement joins TRBV19 to TRBJ2-5; 8 bases map to TRBD1. The CDR3 sequence is 13 residues long. Unmatched junction bases numbered 3, after V lost 4 bases and J lost 5 bases. Germline V gene data show CDR1 as LNHDA and CDR2 as SQIVND (reference sequence). The CDR3 sequence: CASSTDRGETQYF. In nucleotides, the CDR3 is TGTGCCAGTAGTACCGACAGGGGTGAGACCCAGTACTTC.

The chain is built from TRBV29-1 and TRBJ2-1; TRBD2 agrees at 11 bases. The trim removed 3 bases at V and 7 bases at J, leaving 5 bases unmatched. Germline-derived CDR1 and CDR2 are SQVTM and ANQGSEA. This CDR3 spans 14 amino acids. CDR3 residues: CSVDTSGSVNEQFF. Here the CDR3 DNA reads TGCAGCGTTGATACTAGCGGGAGTGTTAATGAGCAGTTCTTC.

This chain uses TRBV30 with TRBJ1-2; 7 nucleotides match TRBD1. The CDR3 is 13 residues long. The V gene's germline CDR1 is GTSNPN and CDR2 SVGIG (reference sequence). With 0 bases clipped from V and 8 bases from J, the junction kept 6 bases outside the gene matches. For the CDR3, the DNA is TGTGCCTGGAGTGTGTCAGGGGGGCTGGGCTACACCTTC. This gives the protein CAWSVSGGLGYTF. Combining the CDR3 with reference TRBV30 and TRBJ1-2 gives the whole variable domain SQTIHQWPATLVQPVGSPLSLECTVEGTSNPNLYWYRQAAGRGLQLLFYSVGIGQISSEVPQNLSASRPQDRQFILSSKKLLLSDSGFYLCAWSVSGGLGYTFGSGTRLTVV.

The chain couples TRBV28 to TRBJ1-1; D remains unclear. The CDR3 length is 14 residues. V lost 7 bases and J 0 bases, leaving 12 bases between the germline ends. Per the germline V gene, CDR1 is MDHEN and CDR2 is SYDVKM. The CDR3 is CASTPLRVNTEAFF. The CDR3 region has the DNA TGTGCCAGCACCCCTTTACGGGTGAACACTGAAGCTTTCTTT. The full variable domain, with the rest looked up from reference TRBV28 and TRBJ1-1, is DVKVTQSSRYLVKRTGEKVFLECVQDMDHENMFWYRQDPGLGLRLIYFSYDVKMKEKGDIPEGYSVSREKKERFSLILESASTNQTSMYLCASTPLRVNTEAFFGQGTRLTVV.

V gene TRBV11-2 combines with J gene TRBJ1-5; D remains ambiguous. CDR1 is SGHAT, CDR2 FQNNGV, per germline. V dropped 2 bases and J dropped 4 bases, with 6 bases sitting between them. The CDR3 has 13 residues. The CDR3 sequence: CASSLYQNQPQHF. CDR3 DNA sequence: TGTGCCAGCAGCTTATACCAGAATCAGCCCCAGCATTTT.

V gene TRBV2 combines with J gene TRBJ2-1; TRBD1 agrees at 10 bases. The CDR3 covers 14 residues. Unmatched junction bases numbered 6, after V lost 6 bases and J lost 7 bases. Germline V CDR1 and CDR2: SNHLY, FYNNEI. The DNA for the CDR3 is TGTGCCAGCAGCGGGGACAGGGGCAGGAATGAGCAGTTCTTC. Translation gives CASSGDRGRNEQFF.

The chain employs TRBV11-2 and TRBJ2-5; 15 bases line up with TRBD2. This CDR3 has 15 residues. The junction had 4 bases not matched to a gene; V was cut back by 7 bases and J by 4 bases. Per germline, CDR1 SGHAT and CDR2 FQNNGV. The CDR3 DNA reads as TGTGCCAGCACCGGACTAGCGGGAGGGGCAGAGACCCAGTACTTC. The encoded protein is CASTGLAGGAETQYF.

This clone was picked up a small number of times. V is TRBV12-3 or TRBV12-4 and J is TRBJ1-1; D perhaps matches TRBD1 (6 bases). The CDR3 runs 13 residues. Trimming cost V 5 bases and J 11 bases, with 18 bases left between them. CDR3 loop: CASSELQGGKAFF. The CDR3 DNA follows: TGTGCCAGCAGTGAACTACAGGGTGGGAAGGCTTTCTTT.

The chain joins TRBV7-2 to TRBJ1-2; the D is unclear. The CDR3 sequence is 14 residues long. Per germline, CDR1 SGHTA and CDR2 FQGNSA. Trimming pared 2 bases from V and 3 bases from J, leaving 10 bases between. The DNA of the CDR3 is TGTGCCAGCAGCTTAACCCCAGGATACTATGGCTACACCTTC. It is translated as CASSLTPGYYGYTF.